Listed here are 9 T cell receptor beta chains from one sample, sequenced in a study of human T cells and chemical hapten exposure. TCRdb analysed the RACE reads with MiXCR anew, one entry per CDR3 protein. This sample has approximately 260,000 distinct CDR3 sequences, with around 7.3% found just once. As for time point: pre-sensitization, week 0. Treatment given: therapeutic diphenylcyclopropenone sensitization with weekly scalp DPC. The sample was whole blood, taken in connection with sensitization to the hapten diphenylcyclopropenone (DPC). These receptors originate from a man aged 18 to 29 with alopecia areata. Some clones in this sample may be carry-over from other donors' samples.

This chain connects TRBV29-1 to TRBJ2-7; possible D gene TRBD1, 6 bases. Trimming took off 1 base at V and 5 bases at J, with 18 bases between the two ends. Germline-derived CDR1 and CDR2 are SQVTM and ANQGSEA. The CDR3 is 15 residues long. CDR3 DNA: TGCAGCGTTGAAGGGGGGCCGGGGTCGATCCACGAGCAGTACTTC. The encoded protein is CSVEGGPGSIHEQYF.

This clonotype has ten or more counts. The chain has TRBV7-3 and TRBJ1-1; possible D gene TRBD1, 6 bases. This CDR3 has 13 amino acids. Looked up from germline, CDR1 is SGHTA and CDR2 is FQGTGA. The V and J ends lost 5 bases and 5 bases respectively, with 12 bases between them. Here the CDR3 reads CASSIQGGTEAFF. For the CDR3, the DNA is TGTGCCAGCAGCATACAGGGTGGAACTGAAGCTTTCTTT.

V and J are TRBV9 and TRBJ2-2; D remains unclear. The CDR3 is made up of 13 amino acids. V dropped 0 bases and J dropped 3 bases, with 3 bases sitting between them. Germline CDR1 SGDLS, CDR2 YYNGEE. In DNA, the CDR3 is TGTGCCAGCAGCGTAGTATACACCGGGGAGCTGTTTTTT. Translation gives CASSVVYTGELFF.

V usage is TRBV24-1 and J usage is TRBJ2-4; D perhaps matches TRBD2 (5 bases). V was pared by 3 bases and J by 10 bases, with 12 bases between. Germline CDR1 is KGHDR and CDR2 is SFDVKD. The CDR3 is 13 residues long. CDR3 protein: CATSDPMRRIQYF. CDR3 bases: TGTGCCACCAGTGATCCTATGAGGAGGATTCAGTACTTC.

This clonotype showed up just a few times. This chain links TRBV9 with TRBJ2-2; no firm D call. This CDR3 is built from 17 residues. V lost 4 bases and J lost 3, with 19 bases in between. Germline CDR1 reads SGDLS; CDR2 reads YYNGEE. The CDR3 coding sequence is TGTGCCAGCAGCCCCGGCGGCTATCTGGCAGACACCGGGGAGCTGTTTTTT. It is translated as CASSPGGYLADTGELFF.

The sample holds many counts of this clonotype. V is TRBV6-4 and J is TRBJ2-3; D is uncertain. Germline V gene data show CDR1 as MRHNA and CDR2 as SNTAGT. The V end was cut by 1 base, the J end by 2 bases, with 10 bases between. This CDR3 has 15 amino acids. The CDR3 DNA follows: TGTGCCAGCAGTGACTGGGGTCTGCCCACAGATACGCAGTATTTT. It translates to CASSDWGLPTDTQYF.

This clonotype was observed a single time. V and J are TRBV7-2 and TRBJ1-4; TRBD1 is a possible D gene (5 bases). Trimming left V 5 bases short and J 5 bases short, with 12 bases between. This CDR3 comprises 14 residues. Per the germline V gene, CDR1 is SGHTA and CDR2 is FQGNSA. CDR3 bases: TGTGCCAGCAGCCAGGGACCTAAAAATGAAAAACTGTTTTTT. It specifies CASSQGPKNEKLFF.

The chain recombines TRBV6-5 with TRBJ2-5; no clear D. V gave up 5 bases and J gave up 2 bases, with 15 bases separating them. CDR1 MNHEY and CDR2 SVGAGI come from the germline V gene. This CDR3 spans 15 amino acids. The CDR3 spells CASSRRNSPQETQYF. DNA for the CDR3: TGTGCCAGCAGTCGCCGGAATTCCCCTCAAGAGACCCAGTACTTC.

This chain links TRBV28 with TRBJ2-2; D remains unclear. CDR1 is MDHEN, CDR2 SYDVKM, per germline. The CDR3 extends over 15 amino acids. Trimming took 3 bases from V and 1 from J, leaving 9 bases between them. CDR3 sequence (DNA): TGTGCCAGCAGTTTCAGTCACAAGAACACCGGGGAGCTGTTTTTT. Protein product: CASSFSHKNTGELFF.